The 26 T cell receptor beta chains below come from one sample, sequenced in a study of blood T cell repertoires in COVID-19. Produced via immunoSEQ multiplex PCR; TCRdb's table is partial and in-frame only. The repertoire holds over 45,000 clones, with roughly 89% as singletons. Material: peripheral blood. These receptors all come from a woman aged 60-75 years with COVID-19, enrolled during active disease.

V is TRBV4-3 and J is TRBJ1-4; possibly TRBD1 for D (5 bases). Germline V gives CDR1 LGHNA, CDR2 YSLEER. The CDR3 runs 14 residues. V dropped 5 bases and J dropped 7 bases, with 14 bases sitting between them. The CDR3, as DNA: TGCGCCAGCAGCTCCGGACACGTGGGTGAAAAACTGTTTTTT. Translation: CASSSGHVGEKLFF.

The chain uses TRBV7-8 and TRBJ1-1; D might be TRBD1 (6 bases). Trimming took off 6 bases at V and 11 bases at J, with 13 bases between the two ends. CDR1 and CDR2 (germline): SGHVS, FQNEAQ. The CDR3 spans 11 residues. As DNA, the CDR3 is TGTGCCAGCAGGAAGGGCAGGGGCGCTTTCTTT. It translates to CASRKGRGAFF. Using reference TRBV7-8 and TRBJ1-1 for the parts outside the CDR3, the full variable domain is GAGVSQSPRYKVAKRGQDVALRCDPISGHVSLFWYQQALGQGPEFLTYFQNEAQLDKSGLPSDRFFAERPEGSVSTLKIQRTQQEDSAVYLCASRKGRGAFFGQGTRLTVV.

The V gene is TRBV18, the J gene TRBJ1-5; 8 bases are a match to TRBD1. In germline, CDR1 is KGHSH, CDR2 LQKENI. Germline trimming cut 11 bases from V and 2 bases from J; bases unmatched to any gene: 5. CDR3 length: 13 residues. CDR3 DNA: TGTGCCGGAGGACAGGGAGGCAATCAGCCCCAGCATTTT. Protein product: CAGGQGGNQPQHF.

The V gene is TRBV7-9, the J gene TRBJ2-5; D is ambiguous. The CDR3 consists of 13 residues. The V end lost 5 bases, the J end lost 4 bases, and 11 bases lay between the germline ends. In germline, CDR1 is SEHNR, CDR2 FQNEAQ (reference sequence). As DNA, the CDR3 is TGTGCCAGCAGCAATATCGGGTTAGAGACCCAGTACTTC. This translates into CASSNIGLETQYF.

The V gene is TRBV6-2 or TRBV6-3, the J gene TRBJ2-7; D uncertain. Trimming shortened V by 2 bases and J by 5 bases, and 4 bases separated the two germline ends. This CDR3 region has 11 residues. The germline V gene has CDR1 MNHEY and CDR2 SVGEGT. This CDR3 reads CASSYVNEQYF. In DNA form, the CDR3 reads TGTGCCAGCAGTTACGTTAACGAGCAGTACTTC.

This chain joins TRBV14 and TRBJ2-7; a weak D match, TRBD2 (7 bases). The V end was cut by 4 bases, the J end by 5 bases, with 15 bases between. Germline V gives CDR1 SGHDN, CDR2 FVKESK. The CDR3 spans 14 residues. The CDR3 is CASSPPAGANEQYF. CDR3 sequence (DNA): TGTGCCAGCAGCCCCCCGGCGGGGGCAAACGAGCAGTACTTC.

The V and J genes are TRBV5-1 and TRBJ2-1; 7 bases map to TRBD2. Germline V lookup: CDR1 SGHRS, CDR2 YFSETQ. The length of the CDR3 is 13 residues. J gave up 14 bases and V 0 bases, and 8 bases lay outside the gene matches. The CDR3 spells CASSLDSAGVEFF. For the CDR3, the DNA is TGCGCCAGCAGCTTGGATTCTGCGGGGGTGGAGTTCTTC. The entire variable domain, with the rest obtained from reference TRBV5-1 and TRBJ2-1, is as follows: KAGVTQTPRYLIKTRGQQVTLSCSPISGHRSVSWYQQTPGQGLQFLFEYFSETQRNKGNFPGRFSGRQFSNSRSEMNVSTLELGDSALYLCASSLDSAGVEFFGPGTRLTVL.

The chain uses TRBV15 and TRBJ2-5; 8 bases are shared with TRBD2. Germline values: CDR1 LNHNV, CDR2 YYDKDF (reference sequence). V shed 0 bases and J 1 base; nucleotides not matched to a gene: 4. The CDR3 totals 16 residues. The CDR3 protein is CATSRDLAGGQETQYF. The CDR3, as DNA: TGTGCCACCAGCAGAGATTTGGCGGGGGGCCAAGAGACCCAGTACTTC.

The chain combines TRBV6-5 with TRBJ2-7; a weak D match, TRBD1 (7 bases). The CDR3 runs to 12 residues. CDR1 is MNHEY and CDR2 is SVGAGI in the germline V gene. V was pared by 6 bases and J by 3 bases, with 9 bases between. CDR3 loop: CASSQGGYEQYF. In DNA, the CDR3 is TGTGCCAGCAGCCAGGGGGGCTACGAGCAGTACTTC.

The CDR3 reads CASRRVWSNQPQHF. CDR3 nucleotides: TGTGCCAGCAGACGGGTGTGGAGCAATCAGCCCCAGCATTTT. The chain recombines TRBV19 with TRBJ1-5; D call uncertain. The CDR3 sequence is 14 residues long. V was clipped by 9 bases and J by 1 base, with 13 bases between them. Per the germline V gene, CDR1 is LNHDA and CDR2 is SQIVND (reference sequence).

The chain has TRBV4-1 and TRBJ2-7, with 7 bases fitting TRBD2. CDR1 MGHRA and CDR2 YSYEKL come from the germline V gene. V lost 4 bases, J lost 3 bases, and 12 bases stayed unmatched. The length of the CDR3 is 16 residues. The CDR3 spells CASSLQGAGVFYEQYF. The CDR3 region has the DNA TGCGCCAGCAGCCTCCAAGGGGCGGGGGTATTCTACGAGCAGTACTTC.

The genes are TRBV27 and TRBJ1-1; D remains unclear. The V end lost 2 bases, the J end lost 1 base, and 5 bases lay between the germline ends. CDR1 is MNHEY and CDR2 is SMNVEV in the germline V gene (reference sequence). The CDR3 sequence is 13 residues long. DNA for the CDR3: TGTGCCAGCAGTTTAAGACAGAACACTGAAGCTTTCTTT. Protein product: CASSLRQNTEAFF.

The chain has TRBV9 and TRBJ1-3, with 7 bases lining up with TRBD1. This CDR3 contains 15 residues. V dropped 0 bases and J dropped 7; count of bases not matched to a gene: 7. Germline CDR1 and CDR2: SGDLS and YYNGEE. The chain's CDR3 is CASSVERGLGNTIYF. The CDR3 bases are TGTGCCAGCAGCGTAGAAAGGGGGCTGGGGAACACCATATATTTT. The full variable domain, with the rest looked up from reference TRBV9 and TRBJ1-3, is DSGVTQTPKHLITATGQRVTLRCSPRSGDLSVYWYQQSLDQGLQFLIQYYNGEERAKGNILERFSAQQFPDLHSELNLSSLELGDSALYFCASSVERGLGNTIYFGEGSWLTVV.

The V gene is TRBV7-2, the J gene TRBJ1-1; TRBD1 is a possible D gene (5 bases). Per the germline V gene, CDR1 is SGHTA and CDR2 is FQGNSA. Trimming shortened V by 7 bases and J by 5 bases, and 20 bases separated the two germline ends. The CDR3 loop spans 15 amino acids. CDR3 loop: CASTFFPAGGTEAFF. CDR3 DNA sequence: TGTGCCAGCACCTTTTTTCCCGCCGGGGGGACTGAAGCTTTCTTT.

The J gene is TRBJ1-1, the V gene TRBV28; D ambiguous. Deletions cut 5 bases from V and 2 bases from J, with 9 bases between. This CDR3 contains 13 residues. Per germline, CDR1 MDHEN and CDR2 SYDVKM. The CDR3, as DNA: TGTGCCAGCAGTCCGACGACTAACACTGAAGCTTTCTTT. Protein product: CASSPTTNTEAFF.

The chain carries TRBV7-2 and TRBJ2-3; 7 nucleotides line up with TRBD2. J gave up 3 bases and V 5 bases, and 11 bases lay outside the gene matches. Germline CDR1 SGHTA, CDR2 FQGNSA. The CDR3 length is 16 residues. CDR3 protein: CASSPLGSGKTDTQYF. Written as DNA, the CDR3 is TGTGCCAGCAGCCCTCTCGGGAGCGGGAAAACAGATACGCAGTATTTT.

The V call is TRBV6-6, the J call TRBJ1-1, with D maybe TRBD1 (5 bases). Trimming cost V 2 bases and J 0 bases, with 10 bases left between them. Germline CDR1 MNHNY, CDR2 SVGAGI (reference sequence). This CDR3 comprises 15 residues. The CDR3 region has the DNA TGTGCCAGCAGTTACGGTAGGGGCATGAACACTGAAGCTTTCTTT. Its translation: CASSYGRGMNTEAFF.

This chain joins TRBV3-1 (or the pseudogene TRBV3-2) and TRBJ1-6; no clear D. The CDR3 is 22 residues long. The germline CDR1 and CDR2 sequences are LGHDT and YNNKEL (reference sequence). V was cut by 4 bases and J by 0 bases, with 28 bases left in between. CDR3 sequence: CASSPPEARLNYRSSYNSPLHF. CDR3 nucleotide sequence: TGTGCCAGCAGCCCCCCGGAGGCCAGATTGAATTATAGGAGCTCCTATAATTCACCCCTCCACTTT.

This clone has just one count. V and J are TRBV5-4 and TRBJ2-1; maybe TRBD2 (6 bases). The germline V and J ends were trimmed by 0 bases and 6 bases, with 13 bases remaining between them. Germline V CDR1 and CDR2: SGHNT, YYREEE (reference sequence). The CDR3 sequence is 15 residues long. DNA for the CDR3: TGTGCCAGCAGCTTGGGCGGGAATAGGCCCAATGAGCAGTTCTTC. This translates into CASSLGGNRPNEQFF.

This rearrangement joins TRBV6-2 or TRBV6-3 to TRBJ2-7; tentatively, D is TRBD1 (5 bases). The germline CDR1 and CDR2 sequences are MNHEY and SVGEGT. The CDR3 totals 12 residues. V was shortened by 2 bases and J by 3 bases, with 5 bases between the two germline ends. Written as DNA, the CDR3 is TGTGCCAGCAGTTACGACAGCTACGAGCAGTACTTC. Translated, it gives CASSYDSYEQYF.

This clone appeared once. The V gene is TRBV24-1, the J gene TRBJ1-4; D uncertain. This CDR3 has 12 residues. V lost 8 bases and J lost 4, with 7 bases in between. CDR1 and CDR2 from the germline V gene are KGHDR and SFDVKD. CDR3 amino acids: CATTRYNEKLFF. CDR3 bases: TGTGCCACCACCCGGTATAATGAAAAACTGTTTTTT.

The rearrangement uses TRBV5-4 and TRBJ1-1; no reliable D call. Per the germline V gene, CDR1 is SGHNT and CDR2 is YYREEE (reference sequence). The ends were cut back, 4 bases at V and 1 base at J, with 11 bases in the middle. The CDR3 covers 14 residues. CDR3 sequence: CASSTQPRNTEAFF. CDR3 coding DNA: TGTGCCAGCAGCACACAGCCCCGGAACACTGAAGCTTTCTTT. Using reference TRBV5-4 and TRBJ1-1 for the parts outside the CDR3, the full variable domain is ETGVTQSPTHLIKTRGQQVTLRCSSQSGHNTVSWYQQALGQGPQFIFQYYREEENGRGNFPPRFSGLQFPNYSSELNVNALELDDSALYLCASSTQPRNTEAFFGQGTRLTVV.

The chain uses TRBV7-8 and TRBJ1-5; 7 nucleotides agree with TRBD1. With 3 bases clipped from V and 0 bases from J, the junction kept 17 bases outside the gene matches. Per germline, CDR1 SGHVS and CDR2 FQNEAQ. This CDR3 comprises 20 residues. The CDR3 loop reads CASSFAGTAFNRYSNQPQHF. The DNA for the CDR3 is TGTGCCAGCAGCTTTGCCGGGACAGCCTTCAACCGCTATAGCAATCAGCCCCAGCATTTT. Based on the CDR3 plus reference TRBV7-8 and TRBJ1-5, the full variable domain is GAGVSQSPRYKVAKRGQDVALRCDPISGHVSLFWYQQALGQGPEFLTYFQNEAQLDKSGLPSDRFFAERPEGSVSTLKIQRTQQEDSAVYLCASSFAGTAFNRYSNQPQHFGDGTRLSIL.

This clone has a single count. The J gene is TRBJ1-1, the V gene TRBV7-9; 7 nucleotides line up with TRBD1. Germline loops: CDR1 SEHNR, CDR2 FQNEAQ (reference sequence). The CDR3 is 14 residues long. Trimming removed 5 bases from V and 1 base from J; junction bases left unmatched: 4. CDR3 DNA: TGTGCCAGCAGCGGGCGGGACAGGAACACTGAAGCTTTCTTT. Its protein product is CASSGRDRNTEAFF. Based on the CDR3 plus reference TRBV7-9 and TRBJ1-1, the full variable domain is DTGVSQNPRHKITKRGQNVTFRCDPISEHNRLYWYRQTLGQGPEFLTYFQNEAQLEKSRLLSDRFSAERPKGSFSTLEIQRTEQGDSAMYLCASSGRDRNTEAFFGQGTRLTVV.

J is TRBJ2-7 and V is TRBV27; 8 positions agree with TRBD1. After removal of 6 bases from V and 2 bases from J, the junction contained 9 bases not matched to a gene. CDR1 is MNHEY, CDR2 SMNVEV, per germline (reference sequence). The CDR3 has 15 residues. Here the CDR3 reads CASRPRDRHTYEQYF. The CDR3 DNA reads as TGTGCCAGCAGGCCCCGGGACAGGCATACCTACGAGCAGTACTTC.

V gene TRBV25-1 combines with J gene TRBJ1-5, with TRBD1 identical over 8 bases. V trimming: 2 bases; J trimming: 1 base; junction bases outside the gene matches: 4. The CDR3 sequence is 16 residues long. CDR1 MGHDK and CDR2 SYGVNS come from the germline V gene. CDR3 protein: CASSEAGGASNQPQHF. The CDR3 region has the DNA TGTGCCAGCAGTGAAGCAGGGGGCGCGAGCAATCAGCCCCAGCATTTT.